The 26 T cell receptor beta chains in this list originate from one sample, sequenced in a study of cytomegalovirus exposure and HLA in healthy donors. Use of 60 Vbeta and 13 Jbeta primers characterized the PCR. TCRdb's table, derived via immunoSEQ multiplex PCR, lists solely in-frame clones and lacks some. The data show about 130,000 clones, with 70% to 80% seen just once and 0.75% to 0.95% held by the top ten. Sequenced: PBMCs. The receptors here all came from a woman aged 55-69 years in good health and CMV-seronegative.

The table lists this clone with a count of one. The gene calls are TRBV28 and TRBJ2-7, with D tentatively TRBD1 (6 bases). The V and J ends lost 2 bases and 2 bases respectively, with 16 bases between them. This CDR3 spans 16 amino acids. The germline CDR1 and CDR2 sequences are MDHEN and SYDVKM. CDR3 DNA: TGTGCCAGCAGTTTAAGCCCCAACAGGGTCGCCTACGAGCAGTACTTC. It codes for CASSLSPNRVAYEQYF.

The gene calls are TRBV19 and TRBJ1-1; 11 bases fit TRBD1. Looked up from germline, CDR1 is LNHDA and CDR2 is SQIVND (reference sequence). The ends lost 5 bases at V and 5 bases at J; junction bases unmatched: 7. This CDR3 contains 15 residues. CDR3 in amino acids: CASSDGQGAWTEAFF. The CDR3 nucleotides read TGTGCCAGTAGTGACGGACAGGGGGCTTGGACTGAAGCTTTCTTT. Drawing the rest from reference TRBV19 and TRBJ1-1, the complete variable domain is DGGITQSPKYLFRKEGQNVTLSCEQNLNHDAMYWYRQDPGQGLRLIYYSQIVNDFQKGDIAEGYSVSREKKESFPLTVTSAQKNPTAFYLCASSDGQGAWTEAFFGQGTRLTVV.

Worth noting for this clone: This sample also contains other DNA sequences that code for the same CDR3. V and J are TRBV28 and TRBJ2-7; tentatively, D is TRBD1 (6 bases). V was pared by 5 bases and J by 12 bases, with 20 bases between. Germline V gives CDR1 MDHEN, CDR2 SYDVKM. There are 13 residues in the CDR3. CDR3 protein: CASSRNRDLKGYF. CDR3 in DNA: TGTGCCAGCAGTCGGAACAGGGATCTCAAAGGGTACTTC.

The chain employs TRBV19 and TRBJ1-4, with 10 bases lining up with TRBD1. There are 16 residues in the CDR3. V lost 9 bases to trimming and J lost 3 bases; unmatched junction nucleotides: 10. Per the germline V gene, CDR1 is LNHDA and CDR2 is SQIVND (reference sequence). CDR3 sequence: CASRQGAVRANEKLFF. The CDR3 DNA reads TGTGCCAGCAGACAGGGGGCGGTGAGAGCTAATGAAAAACTGTTTTTT.

The V and J genes are TRBV5-1 and TRBJ1-2; 8 bases are a match to TRBD1. V lost 3 bases, J lost 6 bases, and 4 bases stayed unmatched. Per the germline V gene, CDR1 is SGHRS and CDR2 is YFSETQ. The CDR3 has 13 residues. The chain's CDR3 is CASSSIQGDGYTF. CDR3 DNA: TGCGCCAGCAGCTCAATACAGGGGGATGGCTACACCTTC.

The chain recombines TRBV4-1 with TRBJ1-1; possibly TRBD1 for D (6 bases). The V end lost 4 bases, the J end lost 4 bases, and 16 bases lay between the germline ends. The CDR3 length is 15 residues. CDR1 and CDR2 from the germline V gene are MGHRA and YSYEKL. The CDR3: CASSLNRADTTEAFF. In DNA, the CDR3 is TGCGCCAGCAGCCTAAACAGGGCTGATACCACTGAAGCTTTCTTT.

The genes are TRBV4-1 and TRBJ2-5; 7 bases map to TRBD2. This CDR3 has 16 residues. From germline, CDR1 is MGHRA and CDR2 YSYEKL. The ends lost 1 base at V and 2 bases at J; junction bases unmatched: 7. CDR3 nucleotide sequence: TGCGCCAGCAGCCAAGTCCCAAGCGGGGCACAAGAGACCCAGTACTTC. Translated, it gives CASSQVPSGAQETQYF.

This clone was picked up one time. The chain couples TRBV2 to TRBJ1-5; 11 bases line up with TRBD1. The V gene's germline CDR1 is SNHLY and CDR2 FYNNEI. With 10 bases clipped from V and 0 bases from J, the junction kept 5 bases outside the gene matches. This CDR3 is 15 amino acids long. The CDR3 here is CAIGTGGASNQPQHF. CDR3 DNA sequence: TGTGCCATAGGGACAGGGGGAGCTAGCAATCAGCCCCAGCATTTT.

This chain connects TRBV28 to TRBJ1-4; 9 bases agree with TRBD1. V shed 7 bases, J shed 9 bases, and the junction held 12 bases outside the gene matches. This CDR3 is 15 amino acids long. The germline CDR1 and CDR2 sequences are MDHEN and SYDVKM. DNA of the CDR3: TGTGCCAGCACCTCATCCGGGACAGGGTGGCAAAAACTGTTTTTT. It specifies CASTSSGTGWQKLFF.

The chain is built from TRBV7-9 and TRBJ2-2, with D maybe TRBD1 (6 bases). V lost 1 base and J 3 bases, leaving 18 bases between the germline ends. The germline V gene encodes CDR1 SEHNR and CDR2 FQNEAQ (reference sequence). The length of the CDR3 is 18 residues. The CDR3 is CASSLGVRGGRHTGELFF. As DNA, the CDR3 is TGTGCCAGCAGCTTAGGGGTCAGGGGCGGGCGACACACCGGGGAGCTGTTTTTT.

This chain connects TRBV19 to TRBJ1-2, with 7 positions matching TRBD1. The germline CDR1 and CDR2 sequences are LNHDA and SQIVND (reference sequence). This CDR3 has 17 residues. Trimming took 6 bases from V and 0 from J; bases not matched to a gene: 13. CDR3 sequence reads: CASRSGTESRANYGYTF. In nucleotides, the CDR3 is TGTGCCAGTAGATCCGGGACAGAGAGCCGAGCTAACTATGGCTACACCTTC.

The gene calls are TRBV27 and TRBJ1-1; TRBD1 matches 9 bases. Per the germline V gene, CDR1 is MNHEY and CDR2 is SMNVEV (reference sequence). This CDR3 comprises 14 residues. The junction had 4 bases not matched to a gene; V was cut back by 5 bases and J by 3 bases. In nucleotides, the CDR3 is TGTGCCAGCAGTAGACAGGGGGAATACACTGAAGCTTTCTTT. This gives the protein CASSRQGEYTEAFF.

V gene TRBV5-1 combines with J gene TRBJ2-5, with 8 nucleotides matching TRBD1. The CDR3 length is 15 residues. V lost 4 bases to trimming and J lost 5 bases; unmatched junction nucleotides: 10. The germline V gene has CDR1 SGHRS and CDR2 YFSETQ. The DNA for the CDR3 is TGCGCCAGCAGCGCGACAGGGGTCTCACGGGAGACCCAGTACTTC. It encodes CASSATGVSRETQYF.

This clone occurred a few times. The rearrangement joins TRBV7-2 to TRBJ1-6; weak D call: TRBD1 (5 bases). The ends were cut back, 1 base at V and 15 bases at J, with 13 bases in the middle. This CDR3 spans 13 amino acids. Germline lookup yields CDR1 SGHTA and CDR2 FQGNSA. CDR3 in amino acids: CASSLGGRVILHF. The CDR3 nucleotides read TGTGCCAGCAGCTTAGGGGGCAGGGTAATCCTCCACTTT.

The chain joins TRBV19 to TRBJ1-5; no definite D call. CDR1 LNHDA and CDR2 SQIVND come from the germline V gene (reference sequence). Trimming removed 3 bases at V and 0 bases at J, with 6 bases between. The CDR3 spans 14 residues. CDR3 coding DNA: TGTGCCAGTAGTATGGGGAGTAGCAATCAGCCCCAGCATTTT. It codes for CASSMGSSNQPQHF.

The chain carries TRBV10-1 and TRBJ2-7; 11 nucleotides line up with TRBD2. The CDR3 is 14 amino acids. V shed 5 bases and J 7 bases; nucleotides not matched to a gene: 7. Germline CDR1 is WNHNN and CDR2 is SYGVQD (reference sequence). CDR3 nucleotides: TGCGCCAGCAGTAGTAGCGGGAGGGCCGGGGAGCAGTACTTC. Its translation is CASSSSGRAGEQYF.

The rearrangement uses TRBV2 and TRBJ1-4; 9 bases fit TRBD1. Germline trimming cut 6 bases from V and 8 bases from J; bases unmatched to any gene: 10. This CDR3 is built from 15 residues. Germline CDR1 and CDR2: SNHLY and FYNNEI. For the CDR3, the DNA is TGTGCCAGCAGAATACAGGGGGCCCAGAGAGAAAAACTGTTTTTT. Its translation is CASRIQGAQREKLFF. Supplemented by reference TRBV2 and TRBJ1-4, the full variable domain reads EPEVTQTPSHQVTQMGQEVILRCVPISNHLYFYWYRQILGQKVEFLVSFYNNEISEKSEIFDDQFSVERPDGSNFTLKIRSTKLEDSAMYFCASRIQGAQREKLFFGSGTQLSVL.

This clone was counted only a few times. One end of the junction does not line up with germline, which may come from a read error. This chain connects TRBV7-6 to TRBJ2-2; 10 bases are shared with TRBD2. Per the germline V gene, CDR1 is SGHVS and CDR2 is FNYEAQ. This CDR3 has 15 amino acids. CDR3 loop: CASSLAGVGTGELFF. In nucleotides, the CDR3 is TGTGCCAGCAGCCTAGCGGGAGTGGGGACCGGGGAGCTGTTTTTT.

V usage is TRBV19 and J usage is TRBJ1-5; a possible D gene is TRBD1 (6 bases). CDR1 LNHDA and CDR2 SQIVND come from the germline V gene (reference sequence). This CDR3 is 14 amino acids long. Trimming removed 4 bases at V and 3 bases at J, with 10 bases between. CDR3 protein: CASSKGQNNQPQHF. As DNA, the CDR3 is TGTGCCAGTAGTAAAGGACAGAACAATCAGCCCCAGCATTTT.

The chain is built from TRBV6-4 and TRBJ1-2; unclear D gene. Trimming shortened V by 6 bases and J by 0 bases, and 17 bases separated the two germline ends. This CDR3 region has 16 residues. Germline V lookup: CDR1 MRHNA, CDR2 SNTAGT. CDR3 sequence reads: CASSLRGGSANYGYTF. CDR3 nucleotide sequence: TGTGCCAGCAGCCTCCGGGGTGGGTCAGCTAACTATGGCTACACCTTC.

The V call is TRBV15, the J call TRBJ1-4, with 7 positions matching TRBD1. Germline V lookup: CDR1 LNHNV, CDR2 YYDKDF (reference sequence). The CDR3 runs 14 residues. V lost 6 bases and J lost 5; bases outside the gene matches: 6. This CDR3 is CATRRGQRNEKLFF. DNA of the CDR3: TGTGCCACCAGGAGGGGACAGCGGAATGAAAAACTGTTTTTT.

In this sample, this clone turned up a few times. The gene calls are TRBV5-5 and TRBJ2-1; D possibly corresponds to TRBD1 (6 bases). Germline assignment: CDR1 SGHKS and CDR2 YYEKEE (reference sequence). The V and J ends lost 4 bases and 0 bases respectively, with 17 bases between them. This CDR3 is built from 17 residues. The CDR3 sequence is CASSVYRVQSSYNEQFF. The CDR3 DNA reads TGTGCCAGCAGCGTCTACAGGGTACAATCCTCCTACAATGAGCAGTTCTTC.

This chain joins TRBV19 and TRBJ1-2; 8 bases line up with TRBD1. V trimming: 3 bases; J trimming: 6 bases; junction bases outside the gene matches: 3. CDR1 and CDR2 from the germline V gene are LNHDA and SQIVND (reference sequence). This CDR3 comprises 13 residues. DNA of the CDR3: TGTGCCAGTAGTATGACAGGGGCGGATGGCTACACCTTC. Translating it yields CASSMTGADGYTF.

The CDR3 DNA reads TGTGCCTGTAACAGGGGGCGGGGGACTGAAGCTTTCTTT. Translated, it gives CACNRGRGTEAFF. J is TRBJ1-1 and V is TRBV30, with 9 bases matching TRBD1. Looked up from germline, CDR1 is GTSNPN and CDR2 is SVGIG (reference sequence). Trimming cost V 6 bases and J 5 bases; bases outside gene matches: 7. This CDR3 region has 13 residues.

The chain carries TRBV6-6 and TRBJ2-4; 7 positions match TRBD1. The CDR3 has 16 amino acids. J lost 0 bases, V lost 4 bases, and 6 bases had no gene match. CDR1 and CDR2 from the germline V gene are MNHNY and SVGAGI (reference sequence). CDR3 residues: CASSSGQSLAKNIQYF. For the CDR3, the DNA is TGTGCCAGCAGTTCGGGACAGTCGCTAGCCAAAAACATTCAGTACTTC.

The chain couples TRBV4-1 to TRBJ1-3; D uncertain. The germline CDR1 and CDR2 sequences are MGHRA and YSYEKL. V lost 0 bases to trimming and J lost 1 base, with 10 bases between them. CDR3 length: 16 amino acids. CDR3 in amino acids: CASSQEEGRSGNTIYF. CDR3 bases: TGCGCCAGCAGCCAAGAGGAAGGCAGGTCTGGAAACACCATATATTTT.